The clone carrying this T cell receptor (beta chain) came up many times. The record originates from a study of T cell changes during pregnancy in multiple sclerosis. Measured with immunoSEQ multiplex PCR; TCRdb has only the in-frame clones, and not every one. The sample holds 15,000 to 20,000 clones, over 80% seen once. The CDR3 is 14 amino acids. CDR1 and CDR2 (germline): LNHDA, SQIVND (reference sequence). The V and J ends lost 7 bases and 6 bases respectively, with 17 bases between them. The sequencing used CD8+ T cells from peripheral blood mononuclear cells, collected in the third trimester of pregnancy. This receptor was taken from a female donor in good health, enrolled as a control in a pregnancy study. The V and J genes are TRBV19 and TRBJ2-3; a weak D match, TRBD1 (5 bases). CDR3 protein: CASTPPGALDTQYF. In DNA, the CDR3 is TGTGCCAGTACCCCGCCTGGGGCGCTTGATACGCAGTATTTT.